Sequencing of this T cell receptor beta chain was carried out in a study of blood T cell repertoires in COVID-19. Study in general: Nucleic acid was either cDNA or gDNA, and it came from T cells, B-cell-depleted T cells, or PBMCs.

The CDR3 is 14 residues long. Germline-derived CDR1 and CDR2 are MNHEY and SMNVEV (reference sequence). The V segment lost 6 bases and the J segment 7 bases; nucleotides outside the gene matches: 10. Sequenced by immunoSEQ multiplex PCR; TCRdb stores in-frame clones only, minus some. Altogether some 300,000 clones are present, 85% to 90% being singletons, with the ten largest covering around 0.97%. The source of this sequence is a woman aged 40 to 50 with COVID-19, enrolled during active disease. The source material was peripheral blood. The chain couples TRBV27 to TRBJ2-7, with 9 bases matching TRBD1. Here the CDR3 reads CASSQRQGGREQYF. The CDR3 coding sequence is TGTGCCAGCAGCCAACGACAGGGGGGTAGGGAGCAGTACTTC.